A selection of T cell receptor beta chains follows, all from one sample in a study of Ad26.COV2.S vaccination and SARS-CoV-2 variants. Generated by immunoSEQ multiplex PCR, the TCRdb table keeps only in-frame clones and is missing some. The sample includes 180,000 or so clones, roughly nine tenths seen only once; the top ten take 5% to 7%. The sample in question was peripheral blood, obtained after recovery from COVID-19. These receptors originate from a human donor who had recovered from COVID-19. Each CDR3 is given with its conserved first and last residue. Rows give clone size only sometimes, using once, few, many, or a class for an expanded clone.

abundance	v_gene	j_gene	CDR3aa
NA	TRBV18	TRBJ2-7	CASSWGGLGEQYF
NA	TRBV2	TRBJ1-6	CASSLGRNNSPLHF
few	TRBV12-3/TRBV12-4	TRBJ1-2	CASSGDTTYGYTF
once	TRBV7-8	TRBJ2-2	CASSPGLFF
once	TRBV19	TRBJ2-3	CASGLGAGADTQYF
once	TRBV5-4	TRBJ1-4	CASSLGGQGEEKLFF
few	TRBV12-5	TRBJ2-7	CASGLSTIYEQYF
NA	TRBV19	TRBJ2-5	CASSNPDSQNWVPQYF
NA	TRBV18	TRBJ2-1	CASSPPLSNEQFF
NA	TRBV2	TRBJ1-2	CASSERAGYGYTF
NA	TRBV7-9	TRBJ2-3	CASSLMRGVVTDTQYF
few	TRBV7-3	TRBJ1-6	CASSLLPTRLTPLHF
NA	TRBV7-9	TRBJ2-3	CASSLVSGVTDTQYF
NA	TRBV19	TRBJ1-2	CATLRQGHNYGYTF
once	TRBV3-1/TRBV3-2	TRBJ2-1	CASSQDRERESLGNEQFF
NA	TRBV19	TRBJ1-2	CASSVGQGKGGYTF
NA	TRBV21-1	TRBJ1-5	CASSSRDRVQPQHF
NA	TRBV5-6	TRBJ2-1	CASSFFISNEQFF
NA	TRBV7-2	TRBJ1-5	CASSSLGTRQPQHF
NA	TRBV10-3	TRBJ1-1	CAINEGTNTEAFF
NA	TRBV15	TRBJ2-7	CATSRQASGIGEQYF
NA	TRBV10-3	TRBJ2-1	CAISFSTAGVNEQFF
NA	TRBV4-2	TRBJ1-5	CASSQIPSGGSYSNQPQHF
NA	TRBV2	TRBJ2-1	CASGLGVLLSYNEQFF
once	TRBV7-8	TRBJ1-2	CASSLAGQQANYGYTF